A single T cell receptor (beta chain) is shown here with its context. This CDR3 is 13 amino acids long. Germline assignment: CDR1 LNHDA and CDR2 SQIVND (reference sequence). The V end lost 5 bases, the J end lost 1 base, and 8 bases lay between the germline ends. Molecules of cDNA were individually given unique molecular identifiers that were attached to them. Via MiXCR, TCRdb re-called the 5' RACE reads, giving one row per CDR3 protein. The sample gives over 35,000 distinct CDR3 sequences, about a tenth of which show up once; 9.5% to 10% is in the top ten. This entry is derived from a study of early T cells in non-severe SARS-CoV-2 infection.

The chain employs TRBV19 and TRBJ1-2; D ambiguous. This TCR was recovered from an adult who was a healthcare worker with PCR-confirmed SARS-CoV-2 infection or an uninfected control (not recorded which). The specimen sequenced was whole blood. The CDR3 loop reads CASSLGINYGYTF. DNA of the CDR3: TGTGCCAGTAGTCTGGGGATTAACTATGGCTACACCTTC.